These 15 T cell receptor beta chains came from one sample sequenced in a study of Japanese encephalitis immunity and Zika vaccine responses. TCRdb redid the calling of the 5' RACE reads with MiXCR, one entry per CDR3 protein. Among approximately 200 distinct CDR3 sequences listed, 4% to 5.5% were seen once. Peptide pools at about 0.94 ug/mL each stimulated CFSE-labeled PBMCs over an approximately six-day culture. The sequenced sample was antigen-activated CD8+ T cells from blood, cultured, obtained during a Zika inactivated vaccine study. The origin of the receptors is an adult man who received an inactivated Zika virus vaccine.

In its sample, this clonotype is large (0.1 to 1%). The chain is built from TRBV4-3 and TRBJ1-1, with D possibly matching TRBD1 (6 bases). The CDR3 has 14 amino acids. Germline V lookup: CDR1 LGHNA, CDR2 YSLEER. Trimming cost V 3 bases and J 0 bases, with 8 bases left between them. In nucleotides, the CDR3 is TGCGCCAGCAGCCAGCAGGGGATGAACACTGAAGCTTTCTTT. Translation gives CASSQQGMNTEAFF.

By share, this clonotype counts as hyperexpanded (1% or more). This chain links TRBV4-3 with TRBJ2-2; the match to TRBD1 covers 10 bases. V was pared by 4 bases and J by 7 bases, with 9 bases of the junction left unmatched. This CDR3 has 16 residues. Germline V CDR1 and CDR2: LGHNA, YSLEER. CDR3 in amino acids: CASSLLTGGFGGELFF. In DNA form, the CDR3 reads TGCGCCAGCAGCCTTTTGACAGGGGGCTTTGGCGGGGAGCTGTTTTTT.

This clonotype is deemed hyperexpanded (1% or more). The chain has TRBV4-3 and TRBJ1-1; tentatively, D is TRBD1 (5 bases). The ends were cut back, 2 bases at V and 8 bases at J, with 15 bases in the middle. Germline values: CDR1 LGHNA, CDR2 YSLEER. This CDR3 is 14 amino acids long. This CDR3 is CASSQTPGTDEAFF. CDR3 coding DNA: TGCGCCAGCAGCCAAACACCGGGGACGGACGAAGCTTTCTTT.

This clonotype is judged medium-sized. In DNA form, the CDR3 reads TGCGCCAGCAGCCAAGATGGAGGGGGCGAAACCGGGGAGCTGTTTTTT. Its translation is CASSQDGGGETGELFF. The chain couples TRBV4-3 to TRBJ2-2; TRBD1 might be the D (7 bases). The CDR3 loop spans 16 amino acids. V was shortened by 0 bases and J by 5 bases, with 13 bases between the two germline ends. Germline V lookup: CDR1 LGHNA, CDR2 YSLEER.

In its sample, this clonotype ranks as large. J is TRBJ1-2 and V is TRBV4-3; D unclear. Germline V CDR1 and CDR2: LGHNA, YSLEER. The CDR3 sequence is 13 residues long. V gave up 1 base and J gave up 3 bases, with 6 bases separating them. As DNA, the CDR3 is TGCGCCAGCAGCCAAGGTACTGACTATGGCTACACCTTC. It yields the protein CASSQGTDYGYTF.

This clonotype is judged hyperexpanded. The V call is TRBV6-2 or TRBV6-3, the J call TRBJ2-1; the D is unclear. Germline V gives CDR1 MNHEY, CDR2 SVGEGT. V was shortened by 2 bases and J by 7 bases, with 3 bases between the two germline ends. The length of the CDR3 is 11 residues. The DNA of the CDR3 is TGTGCCAGCAGTTACAAAAATGAGCAGTTCTTC. Translation gives CASSYKNEQFF.

This clonotype is large (0.1 to 1%). The chain employs TRBV4-3 and TRBJ1-2; D gene ambiguous. The CDR3 covers 13 residues. Deletions cut 1 base from V and 4 bases from J, with 7 bases between. Germline-derived CDR1 and CDR2 are LGHNA and YSLEER. The CDR3 sequence: CASSQGALYGYTF. The CDR3 DNA reads as TGCGCCAGCAGCCAAGGTGCTCTCTATGGCTACACCTTC.

This clonotype is labeled medium-sized. The rearrangement links TRBV4-3 to TRBJ1-1; D is perhaps TRBD1 (5 bases). The V gene's germline CDR1 is LGHNA and CDR2 YSLEER. The CDR3 contains 11 residues. Between the trimmed V and J ends, which lost 3 bases and 8 bases, there was a span of 7 bases. The CDR3 nucleotides read TGCGCCAGCAGCCAGGGGCGGGAAGCTTTCTTT. Translation: CASSQGREAFF.

By proportion, this clonotype is large. The rearrangement links TRBV4-3 to TRBJ2-2; D uncertain. There are 13 residues in the CDR3. CDR1 is LGHNA, CDR2 YSLEER, per germline. V was clipped by 3 bases and J by 5 bases, with 7 bases between them. CDR3 region: CASSQVPTGELFF. DNA of the CDR3: TGCGCCAGCAGCCAGGTTCCTACCGGGGAGCTGTTTTTT.

This clonotype is classed as medium-sized. V is TRBV2 and J is TRBJ2-7; the D is unclear. Germline V gene data show CDR1 as SNHLY and CDR2 as FYNNEI. The CDR3 runs 15 residues. V lost 2 bases, J lost 4 bases, and 15 bases lay in between. As DNA, the CDR3 is TGTGCCAGCAGTGAACTGGCAGGAGCCGAGTACGAGCAGTACTTC. This sequence encodes CASSELAGAEYEQYF.

By sample fraction, this clonotype is large. The J gene is TRBJ1-1, the V gene TRBV4-3; D is possibly TRBD1 (5 bases). Germline assignment: CDR1 LGHNA and CDR2 YSLEER. Trimming left V 1 base short and J 0 bases short, with 9 bases between. This CDR3 contains 15 residues. The DNA for the CDR3 is TGCGCCAGCAGCCAAGCGGGGGATCTGAACACTGAAGCTTTCTTT. As protein: CASSQAGDLNTEAFF.

In its sample, this clonotype is medium-sized. V and J are TRBV4-3 and TRBJ1-5; the D gene is possibly TRBD1 (6 bases). Germline V CDR1 and CDR2: LGHNA, YSLEER. V was clipped by 3 bases and J by 3 bases, with 12 bases between them. This CDR3 has 15 amino acids. CDR3 sequence: CASSQIGGLNQPQHF. CDR3 sequence (DNA): TGCGCCAGCAGCCAGATTGGGGGGCTCAATCAGCCCCAGCATTTT.

This clonotype is medium-sized (0.01 to 0.1%) in the sample. The V gene is TRBV4-3, the J gene TRBJ2-1, with 11 bases matching TRBD2. The CDR3 is 16 residues long. Germline assignment: CDR1 LGHNA and CDR2 YSLEER. The junction had 6 bases not matched to a gene; V was cut back by 0 bases and J by 8 bases. Here the CDR3 reads CASSQENSGGAYEQFF. The CDR3 DNA sequence: TGCGCCAGCAGCCAAGAGAATAGCGGGGGGGCCTATGAGCAGTTCTTC.

This clonotype is large (0.1 to 1%) within its sample. The chain carries TRBV10-3 and TRBJ2-3; TRBD2 matches 9 bases. The CDR3 is 17 residues long. The J segment lost 3 bases and the V segment lost 0 bases, leaving 7 bases of the junction unmatched. The germline V gene encodes CDR1 ENHRY and CDR2 SYGVKD. CDR3 DNA: TGTGCCATCAGTGAGTCATTGAGCGGGGGGATAACAGATACGCAGTATTTT. Residues: CAISESLSGGITDTQYF.

By its share, this clonotype is medium-sized. This chain links TRBV4-3 with TRBJ2-7, with D tentatively TRBD1 or TRBD2 (5 bases each). CDR1 is LGHNA and CDR2 is YSLEER in the germline V gene. The germline V and J ends were trimmed by 4 bases and 7 bases, with 14 bases remaining between them. The CDR3 is made up of 13 amino acids. CDR3 loop: CASSPTGQGEQYF. In DNA form, the CDR3 reads TGCGCCAGCAGCCCAACGGGGCAGGGAGAGCAGTACTTC.